Below are 24 T cell receptor beta chains sequenced from a single sample in a study of beta chain features in type 1 diabetes. All of the isolated RNA was reverse transcribed, so expressed TCRB transcripts were sequenced. Measured with immunoSEQ multiplex PCR; TCRdb has only the in-frame clones, and not every one. The sample lists a few hundred thousand clones; 16% were seen once. Their recognized antigens are unknown. General observations from the study: Among patients with Type 1 diabetes, TCRB CDR3s were moderately but significantly shorter in every one of the four CD4+ subsets.

Sequencing was performed on naive CD4+ T cells from blood. The origin of the receptors is a man under 40 with type 1 diabetes.

The genes are TRBV7-9 and TRBJ2-7; maybe TRBD1 (5 bases). Germline CDR1 SEHNR, CDR2 FQNEAQ (reference sequence). The CDR3 is 14 amino acids. V lost 0 bases and J lost 3, with 9 bases in between. This CDR3 reads CASSLAAQDYEQYF. CDR3 bases: TGTGCCAGCAGCTTAGCGGCACAGGACTACGAGCAGTACTTC.

Regarding this clone: The same CDR3 is also encoded by other DNA sequences in this sample. The chain couples TRBV7-2 to TRBJ2-7; TRBD1 is a possible D gene (5 bases). Trimming shortened V by 1 base and J by 3 bases, and 7 bases separated the two germline ends. The CDR3 runs 13 residues. CDR1 is SGHTA and CDR2 is FQGNSA in the germline V gene. CDR3 sequence reads: CASSLDRSYEQYF. The CDR3 DNA sequence: TGTGCCAGCAGCTTAGACAGGAGCTACGAGCAGTACTTC.

This clone occurred a few times. The V call is TRBV30, the J call TRBJ2-7, with 9 nucleotides matching TRBD1. Per the germline V gene, CDR1 is GTSNPN and CDR2 is SVGIG (reference sequence). This CDR3 is 11 amino acids long. With 5 bases clipped from V and 6 bases from J, the junction kept 2 bases outside the gene matches. The CDR3 coding sequence is TGTGCCTGGCGGGACAGGGTCGAGCAGTACTTC. Amino acid sequence: CAWRDRVEQYF.

This clone was counted a few times. V gene TRBV2 combines with J gene TRBJ2-7; no clear D gene. The CDR3 consists of 13 residues. V was clipped by 8 bases and J by 7 bases, with 18 bases between them. The germline gives CDR1 SNHLY, CDR2 FYNNEI. The CDR3 sequence is CASSIESIKEQYF. CDR3 nucleotide sequence: TGTGCCAGCTCAATAGAGTCGATCAAGGAGCAGTACTTC. Using reference TRBV2 and TRBJ2-7 for the parts outside the CDR3, the full variable domain is EPEVTQTPSHQVTQMGQEVILRCVPISNHLYFYWYRQILGQKVEFLVSFYNNEISEKSEIFDDQFSVERPDGSNFTLKIRSTKLEDSAMYFCASSIESIKEQYFGPGTRLTVT.

The chain recombines TRBV29-1 with TRBJ2-6; no firm D call. The ends were cut back, 0 bases at V and 7 bases at J, with 10 bases in the middle. The CDR3 totals 14 residues. Germline CDR1 reads SQVTM; CDR2 reads ANQGSEA. The CDR3 loop is CSVEEPRGANVLTF. As DNA, the CDR3 is TGCAGCGTTGAAGAACCAAGAGGAGCCAACGTCCTGACTTTC.

This clone has only a few counts. The chain couples TRBV7-2 to TRBJ2-3; tentatively, D is TRBD1 or TRBD2 (5 bases each). The CDR3 covers 14 residues. With 7 bases removed from V and 0 bases from J, the gap between germline ends came to 11 bases. Germline values: CDR1 SGHTA, CDR2 FQGNSA. The CDR3: CASIWGTSTDTQYF. Here the CDR3 DNA reads TGTGCCAGCATCTGGGGGACCAGCACAGATACGCAGTATTTT. Complete variable domain (other parts from reference TRBV7-2 and TRBJ2-3): GAGVSQSPSNKVTEKGKDVELRCDPISGHTALYWYRQSLGQGLEFLIYFQGNSAPDKSGLPSDRFSAERTGGSVSTLTIQRTQQEDSAVYLCASIWGTSTDTQYFGPGTRLTVL.

This clone was seen more than once but under ten times. J is TRBJ2-5 and V is TRBV9; D might be TRBD1 or TRBD2, each matching 5 bases. CDR1 is SGDLS, CDR2 YYNGEE, per germline. V gave up 3 bases and J gave up 4 bases, with 13 bases separating them. This CDR3 is built from 14 residues. The CDR3 sequence is CASSDRPGGETQYF. CDR3 nucleotide sequence: TGTGCCAGCAGCGACCGACCTGGGGGAGAGACCCAGTACTTC.

The V and J genes are TRBV19 and TRBJ2-1, with D perhaps given as TRBD1 or TRBD2 (5 bases each). Deletions cut 7 bases from V and 0 bases from J, with 13 bases between. From germline, CDR1 is LNHDA and CDR2 SQIVND (reference sequence). The CDR3 covers 15 residues. The CDR3: CASTLTGLSYNEQFF. DNA for the CDR3: TGTGCCAGTACCTTAACGGGGCTCTCCTACAATGAGCAGTTCTTC.

The chain uses TRBV18 and TRBJ2-3; a weak D match, TRBD1 (5 bases). The V end was cut by 2 bases, the J end by 2 bases, with 8 bases between. The CDR3 sequence is 14 residues long. Germline loops: CDR1 KGHSH, CDR2 LQKENI. Here the CDR3 DNA reads TGTGCCAGCTCACCAGCAGGGCACACAGATACGCAGTATTTT. This encodes CASSPAGHTDTQYF. The variable domain in full, with the rest retrieved from reference TRBV18 and TRBJ2-3, is NAGVMQNPRHLVRRRGQEARLRCSPMKGHSHVYWYRQLPEEGLKFMVYLQKENIIDESGMPKERFSAEFPKEGPSILRIQQVVRGDSAAYFCASSPAGHTDTQYFGPGTRLTVL.

The gene calls are TRBV27 and TRBJ1-2; possibly TRBD1 for D (6 bases). Germline CDR1 reads MNHEY; CDR2 reads SMNVEV (reference sequence). V shed 3 bases and J shed 7 bases, with 18 bases lying between them. The CDR3 extends over 15 amino acids. The CDR3 bases are TGTGCCAGCAGTTTCTCCGCCGACAGGAACAGTGGCTACACCTTC. Amino acid sequence: CASSFSADRNSGYTF.

The chain couples TRBV29-1 to TRBJ2-7; D unresolved. V was shortened by 8 bases and J by 8 bases, with 16 bases between the two germline ends. This CDR3 region has 11 residues. The germline gives CDR1 SQVTM, CDR2 ANQGSEA. The CDR3 coding sequence is TGCAGCACGAGACCCACCCTCAAGCAGTACTTC. It encodes CSTRPTLKQYF.

V and J are TRBV28 and TRBJ2-7; weak D call: TRBD2 (6 bases). CDR3 size: 12 residues. The V end was cut by 6 bases, the J end by 4 bases, with 10 bases between. Germline values: CDR1 MDHEN, CDR2 SYDVKM. The CDR3 region is CASSRREYEQYF. The CDR3 region has the DNA TGTGCCAGCAGCCGGAGGGAATACGAGCAGTACTTC.

This chain uses TRBV7-9 with TRBJ2-5, with 8 nucleotides matching TRBD2. The CDR3 runs 12 residues. V trimming: 10 bases; J trimming: 5 bases; junction bases outside the gene matches: 6. Germline assignment: CDR1 SEHNR and CDR2 FQNEAQ (reference sequence). The CDR3 bases are TGTGCCACCCACGGGACTAGGGAGACCCAGTACTTC. Protein sequence: CATHGTRETQYF.

This clone turned up a few times. V is TRBV7-9 and J is TRBJ2-1; TRBD2 is a possible D gene (5 bases). CDR3 length equals 14 residues. The V end lost 5 bases, the J end lost 8 bases, and 16 bases lay between the germline ends. Germline CDR1 and CDR2: SEHNR and FQNEAQ (reference sequence). CDR3 DNA sequence: TGTGCCAGCAGCCAATCCTGGGGAGCGGATGAGCAGTTCTTC. It yields the protein CASSQSWGADEQFF. Combining the CDR3 with reference TRBV7-9 and TRBJ2-1 gives the whole variable domain DTGVSQNPRHKITKRGQNVTFRCDPISEHNRLYWYRQTLGQGPEFLTYFQNEAQLEKSRLLSDRFSAERPKGSFSTLEIQRTEQGDSAMYLCASSQSWGADEQFFGPGTRLTVL.

This chain joins TRBV14 and TRBJ1-1; D possibly corresponds to TRBD1 (5 bases). Trimming took 4 bases from V and 1 from J, leaving 7 bases between them. Looked up from germline, CDR1 is SGHDN and CDR2 is FVKESK. The CDR3 sequence is 13 residues long. In nucleotides, the CDR3 is TGTGCCAGCAGCCGCAGGGAGAACACTGAAGCTTTCTTT. It encodes CASSRRENTEAFF.

The chain links TRBV10-3 to TRBJ2-6; 8 positions match TRBD1. This CDR3 has 17 amino acids. The germline V gene encodes CDR1 ENHRY and CDR2 SYGVKD. V shed 4 bases and J 1 base; nucleotides not matched to a gene: 6. The CDR3 loop reads CAISAGTGDSGANVLTF. The CDR3 DNA sequence: TGTGCCATCAGTGCAGGGACAGGAGATTCTGGGGCCAACGTCCTGACTTTC.

This clone was observed a handful of times. The chain is built from TRBV7-9 and TRBJ2-1; TRBD2 might be the D (5 bases). Germline lookup yields CDR1 SEHNR and CDR2 FQNEAQ (reference sequence). The CDR3 has 15 residues. V was trimmed by 6 bases and J by 4 bases, leaving 16 bases between them. The DNA for the CDR3 is TGTGCCAGCAGAGGGAGAGAGATTGTATACAATGAGCAGTTCTTC. Its protein is CASRGREIVYNEQFF.

The chain combines TRBV7-2 with TRBJ2-7; D call uncertain. This CDR3 has 11 residues. The V end was cut by 4 bases, the J end by 6 bases, with 7 bases between. Germline V gene data show CDR1 as SGHTA and CDR2 as FQGNSA. CDR3 protein: CASSSRGEQYF. CDR3 nucleotide sequence: TGTGCCAGCAGCTCTCGTGGCGAGCAGTACTTC.

The chain uses TRBV11-2 and TRBJ2-3, with unresolved D. V lost 5 bases and J 3 bases, leaving 9 bases between the germline ends. The CDR3 extends over 13 amino acids. CDR1 is SGHAT, CDR2 FQNNGV, per germline. The CDR3 bases are TGTGCCAGCAGCAGCCGGGCTACAGATACGCAGTATTTT. This translates into CASSSRATDTQYF. Drawing the rest from reference TRBV11-2 and TRBJ2-3, the complete variable domain is EAGVAQSPRYKIIEKRQSVAFWCNPISGHATLYWYQQILGQGPKLLIQFQNNGVVDDSQLPKDRFSAERLKGVDSTLKIQPAKLEDSAVYLCASSSRATDTQYFGPGTRLTVL.

This chain joins TRBV18 and TRBJ2-1, with a weak D call TRBD2 (6 bases). This CDR3 has 15 amino acids. Trimming cost V 4 bases and J 0 bases, with 10 bases left between them. The V gene's germline CDR1 is KGHSH and CDR2 LQKENI. CDR3 in amino acids: CASSLAVSSYNEQFF. CDR3 DNA sequence: TGTGCCAGCTCACTAGCGGTTAGCTCCTACAATGAGCAGTTCTTC.

The table lists this clone with a few counts. The V gene is TRBV27, the J gene TRBJ2-3; D gene uncertain. The V end was cut by 6 bases, the J end by 5 bases, with 15 bases between. Germline CDR1 reads MNHEY; CDR2 reads SMNVEV (reference sequence). This CDR3 region has 14 residues. This CDR3 is CASRNTVYEDTQYF. The CDR3 DNA reads as TGTGCCAGCAGAAATACAGTCTATGAAGATACGCAGTATTTT.

This clone was picked up a small number of times. The genes are TRBV28 and TRBJ2-2; D gene uncertain. This CDR3 has 12 residues. Germline V gene data show CDR1 as MDHEN and CDR2 as SYDVKM. V was clipped by 7 bases and J by 6 bases, with 9 bases between them. The CDR3: CASKVGAGELFF. CDR3 bases: TGTGCCAGCAAGGTGGGCGCCGGGGAGCTGTTTTTT.

This clone was counted between two and nine times. The chain joins TRBV7-4 to TRBJ2-4; no definite D call. Germline V gives CDR1 SGHVT, CDR2 SQSDAQ. This CDR3 comprises 16 residues. With 2 bases removed from V and 0 bases from J, the gap between germline ends came to 11 bases. CDR3 protein: CASSLSRELAKNIQYF. The CDR3, as DNA: TGTGCCAGCAGCTTAAGCAGAGAGCTAGCCAAAAACATTCAGTACTTC.

The CDR3 DNA is TGCGCCAGCAGCTTGGTACCTAGCGGGAATGGAGAGACCCAGTACTTC. Its protein is CASSLVPSGNGETQYF. The chain has TRBV5-1 and TRBJ2-5; 9 nucleotides agree with TRBD2. The trim removed 0 bases at V and 4 bases at J, leaving 7 bases unmatched. This CDR3 contains 16 residues. Germline CDR1 SGHRS, CDR2 YFSETQ.